A single sample gave rise to the 18 T cell receptor beta chains below, sequenced in a study of CD8 T cells in ankylosing spondylitis. TCRdb re-called the 5' RACE reads through MiXCR, storing one row per CDR3 protein. The sample includes approximately 250,000 distinct CDR3 sequences, about 10% seen only once; the top ten take about 3%. Sequencing input: blood, either unsorted or a sorted T cell fraction (not recorded which). These receptors were taken from a male donor with ankylosing spondylitis or in good health (not recorded which).

At least ten counts were recorded for this clonotype. The chain employs TRBV10-3 and TRBJ2-7; TRBD2 matches 9 bases. Per the germline V gene, CDR1 is ENHRY and CDR2 is SYGVKD. The CDR3 extends over 15 amino acids. V lost 4 bases and J lost 5; bases outside the gene matches: 9. The CDR3 DNA follows: TGTGCCATCAGTGGTGGTAGCGGGAGTGGAGACGAGCAGTACTTC. Protein sequence: CAISGGSGSGDEQYF.

This clonotype occurred many times. The chain has TRBV6-5 and TRBJ2-7; D is perhaps TRBD2 (6 bases). V lost 2 bases and J 3 bases, leaving 11 bases between the germline ends. In germline, CDR1 is MNHEY, CDR2 SVGAGI. The CDR3 consists of 14 residues. CDR3 sequence reads: CASSYRGLSYEQYF. The CDR3, as DNA: TGTGCCAGCAGTTACCGGGGACTCAGCTACGAGCAGTACTTC.

This clonotype was counted at least ten times. V usage is TRBV3-1 and J usage is TRBJ1-1; the match to TRBD1 covers 7 bases. The V gene's germline CDR1 is LGHDT and CDR2 YNNKEL (reference sequence). The ends lost 0 bases at V and 6 bases at J; junction bases unmatched: 4. The CDR3 loop spans 14 amino acids. CDR3 region: CASSQEARGAEAFF. The CDR3 DNA sequence: TGTGCCAGCAGCCAAGAGGCCAGGGGGGCTGAAGCTTTCTTT.

The gene calls are TRBV20-1 and TRBJ2-5; D is uncertain. Trimming left V 1 base short and J 4 bases short, with 13 bases between. Germline values: CDR1 DFQATT, CDR2 SNEGSKA (reference sequence). The CDR3 sequence is 14 residues long. The CDR3 protein is CSARVWPGGETQYF. In DNA form, the CDR3 reads TGCAGTGCTAGAGTTTGGCCAGGTGGAGAGACCCAGTACTTC.

This clonotype was found many times. The V call is TRBV3-1, the J call TRBJ2-1, with a weak D call TRBD1 (6 bases). Germline V gives CDR1 LGHDT, CDR2 YNNKEL (reference sequence). The CDR3 sequence is 16 residues long. Trimming took 0 bases from V and 5 from J, leaving 14 bases between them. CDR3 nucleotides: TGTGCCAGCAGCCAAGATCCGGCCAGGGGCAACAATGAGCAGTTCTTC. The encoded protein is CASSQDPARGNNEQFF.

This clonotype has a count of ten or more. The gene calls are TRBV9 and TRBJ1-1, with 9 bases matching TRBD1. Trimming removed 2 bases from V and 0 bases from J; junction bases left unmatched: 2. The CDR3 extends over 15 amino acids. CDR1 is SGDLS and CDR2 is YYNGEE in the germline V gene. This CDR3 is CASSVGTGLNTEAFF. Written as DNA, the CDR3 is TGTGCCAGCAGCGTGGGGACAGGGCTGAACACTGAAGCTTTCTTT.

At least ten counts were recorded for this clonotype. The V and J genes are TRBV29-1 and TRBJ2-5; D is unclear. V was trimmed by 1 base and J by 6 bases, leaving 6 bases between them. Germline assignment: CDR1 SQVTM and CDR2 ANQGSEA. The CDR3 totals 11 residues. The CDR3 reads CSVEGSQTQYF. The CDR3 DNA sequence: TGCAGCGTTGAAGGATCACAGACCCAGTACTTC. The full variable domain, in which reference TRBV29-1 and TRBJ2-5 provide the parts outside the CDR3, is SAVISQKPSRDICQRGTSLTIQCQVDSQVTMMFWYRQQPGQSLTLIATANQGSEATYESGFVIDKFPISRPNLTFSTLTVSNMSPEDSSIYLCSVEGSQTQYFGPGTRLLVL.

The table lists this clonotype with many counts. This chain connects TRBV2 to TRBJ2-7, with TRBD1 matching over 9 bases. The CDR3 runs 13 residues. Unmatched junction bases numbered 5, after V lost 6 bases and J lost 5 bases. Germline V gives CDR1 SNHLY, CDR2 FYNNEI. The CDR3 DNA sequence: TGTGCCAGCAGCCTTTGGGACAGGGACGAGCAGTACTTC. It encodes CASSLWDRDEQYF.

This clonotype has ten or more counts. The chain combines TRBV6-2 or TRBV6-3 with TRBJ1-1; unclear D gene. V gave up 0 bases and J gave up 2 bases, with 13 bases separating them. Germline CDR1 is MNHEY and CDR2 is SVGEGT. The CDR3 has 16 amino acids. CDR3 DNA: TGTGCCAGCAGTTACTCGAGGTGGGGAGACAACACTGAAGCTTTCTTT. Protein: CASSYSRWGDNTEAFF.

This chain uses TRBV27 with TRBJ2-1; no firm D call. CDR1 is MNHEY and CDR2 is SMNVEV in the germline V gene (reference sequence). The CDR3 has 12 residues. V was pared by 8 bases and J by 8 bases, with 13 bases between. CDR3 region: CASPERPHEQFF. The CDR3 nucleotides are TGTGCCAGCCCGGAGCGCCCCCATGAGCAGTTCTTC.

This clonotype was seen a few times. The chain is built from TRBV7-2 and TRBJ2-4, with 8 bases identical to TRBD2. There are 17 residues in the CDR3. CDR1 SGHTA and CDR2 FQGNSA come from the germline V gene. Trimming at V came to 0 bases and at J to 0 bases, leaving 4 bases not matched to a gene. The CDR3 sequence is CASSLATGGRAKNIQYF. CDR3 DNA sequence: TGTGCCAGCAGCTTAGCGACGGGGGGGCGAGCCAAAAACATTCAGTACTTC.

In this sample, this clonotype turned up a few times. This chain connects TRBV23-1 to TRBJ2-1; D might be TRBD1 (6 bases). TRBV23-1 counts as an open reading frame of uncertain function. The V end lost 7 bases, the J end lost 5 bases, and 15 bases lay between the germline ends. The CDR3 spans 14 residues. The CDR3 nucleotides are TGCGCCAGCACCCAACCAAGGGGGAACAATGAGCAGTTCTTC. Its protein product is CASTQPRGNNEQFF.

The sample holds many counts of this clonotype. The chain employs TRBV5-1 and TRBJ2-7; TRBD1 matches at 9 bases. Trimming at V came to 3 bases and at J to 1 base, leaving 2 bases not matched to a gene. The length of the CDR3 is 14 residues. CDR1 is SGHRS and CDR2 is YFSETQ in the germline V gene. The CDR3 region is CASSSDRGSYEQYF. The DNA of the CDR3 is TGCGCCAGCAGCTCTGACAGGGGGTCCTACGAGCAGTACTTC. Complete variable domain (other parts from reference TRBV5-1 and TRBJ2-7): KAGVTQTPRYLIKTRGQQVTLSCSPISGHRSVSWYQQTPGQGLQFLFEYFSETQRNKGNFPGRFSGRQFSNSRSEMNVSTLELGDSALYLCASSSDRGSYEQYFGPGTRLTVT.

With regard to this clonotype: This may stem from a read error, because a much larger clone lies one nucleotide away. The CDR3 DNA reads TGTGTCTGGGCGGGACAGTTGAACACTGAAGCTTTCTTT. Encoded protein: CVWAGQLNTEAFF. The chain uses TRBV30 and TRBJ1-1, with TRBD1 matching 7 bases. Germline CDR1 reads GTSNPN; CDR2 reads SVGIG (reference sequence). This CDR3 has 13 residues.

This clonotype was detected a few times. The chain uses TRBV20-1 and TRBJ2-7, with a tentative D call TRBD1 (6 bases). There are 14 residues in the CDR3. Per the germline V gene, CDR1 is DFQATT and CDR2 is SNEGSKA (reference sequence). V lost 3 bases and J 7 bases, leaving 19 bases between the germline ends. CDR3 nucleotides: TGCAGTGCTAGTGCGCCCAGGGGTTTGGGGGAGCAGTACTTC. This encodes CSASAPRGLGEQYF.

This sequence joins TRBV10-3 and TRBJ1-3; D call uncertain. Per the germline V gene, CDR1 is ENHRY and CDR2 is SYGVKD. This CDR3 spans 14 amino acids. V lost 11 bases and J lost 0, with 14 bases in between. This CDR3 is CASNPQNSGNTIYF. CDR3 bases: TGTGCCTCCAACCCCCAGAACTCTGGAAACACCATATATTTT.

This clonotype occurred many times. The chain is built from TRBV20-1 and TRBJ2-5; D is possibly TRBD1 or TRBD2 (5 bases each). From germline, CDR1 is DFQATT and CDR2 SNEGSKA (reference sequence). CDR3 length equals 13 residues. The V and J ends lost 1 base and 5 bases respectively, with 11 bases between them. CDR3 loop: CSARADYRETQYF. In nucleotides, the CDR3 is TGCAGTGCTAGAGCCGACTACAGGGAGACCCAGTACTTC.

This clonotype has a handful of counts. This chain joins TRBV7-2 and TRBJ1-2; D perhaps matches TRBD1 (5 bases). The CDR3 runs to 13 residues. V shed 0 bases and J shed 4 bases, with 6 bases lying between them. Germline V lookup: CDR1 SGHTA, CDR2 FQGNSA. For the CDR3, the DNA is TGTGCCAGCAGCTTAGCAGGGGCCTATGGCTACACCTTC. Residues: CASSLAGAYGYTF.